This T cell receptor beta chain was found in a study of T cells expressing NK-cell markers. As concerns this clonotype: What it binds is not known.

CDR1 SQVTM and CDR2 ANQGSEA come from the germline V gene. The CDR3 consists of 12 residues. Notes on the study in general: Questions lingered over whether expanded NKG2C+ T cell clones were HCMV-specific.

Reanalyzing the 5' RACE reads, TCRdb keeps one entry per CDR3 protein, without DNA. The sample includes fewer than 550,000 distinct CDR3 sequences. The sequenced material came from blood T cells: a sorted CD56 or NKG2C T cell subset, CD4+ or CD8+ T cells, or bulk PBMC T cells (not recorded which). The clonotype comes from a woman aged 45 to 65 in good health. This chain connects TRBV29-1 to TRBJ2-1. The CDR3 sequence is CSVDWGYNEQFF.